Presented here are 16 T cell receptor beta chains from one specimen sequenced in a study of cytomegalovirus exposure and HLA in healthy donors. Both 60 Vbeta primers and 13 Jbeta primers went into the PCR. Sequenced by immunoSEQ multiplex PCR; TCRdb stores in-frame clones only, minus some. The sample comprises 150,000 to 200,000 clones, 77% of which are singletons, and 1.5% to 2% rests with the top ten. Material: PBMCs. These receptors originate from a woman between 25 and 40 years old in good health and CMV-seronegative.

This chain connects TRBV7-3 to TRBJ2-1; D uncertain. Between the trimmed V and J ends, which lost 0 bases and 0 bases, there was a span of 9 bases. This CDR3 has 16 amino acids. Germline values: CDR1 SGHTA, CDR2 FQGTGA. CDR3 region: CASSLTLVSSYNEQFF. The CDR3 nucleotides are TGTGCCAGCAGCTTAACGTTGGTGAGCTCCTACAATGAGCAGTTCTTC.

This clone was found a few times. The chain carries TRBV29-1 and TRBJ2-5; 8 bases match TRBD2. Per the germline V gene, CDR1 is SQVTM and CDR2 is ANQGSEA. The CDR3 loop spans 15 amino acids. Losses at the gene ends were 0 bases for V and 0 bases for J; bases not matched to a gene: 3. Here the CDR3 DNA reads TGCAGCGTTGAAGATCGGGGGGGTAACCAAGAGACCCAGTACTTC. It is translated as CSVEDRGGNQETQYF.

Concerning this clone: The sample contains more than one DNA sequence encoding this CDR3. The chain joins TRBV6-6 to TRBJ2-7, with 7 nucleotides matching TRBD1. The junction had 3 bases not matched to a gene; V was cut back by 0 bases and J by 1 base. The germline V gene encodes CDR1 MNHNY and CDR2 SVGAGI (reference sequence). The CDR3 extends over 15 amino acids. CDR3 region: CASSYSSGQSYEQYF. Here the CDR3 DNA reads TGTGCCAGCAGTTACTCGTCGGGACAGTCCTACGAGCAGTACTTC.

This chain uses TRBV11-2 with TRBJ1-1, with D possibly being TRBD1 (6 bases). The CDR3 runs 13 residues. Trimming stripped 6 bases from V and 5 bases from J, with 13 bases between. The germline V gene encodes CDR1 SGHAT and CDR2 FQNNGV. The CDR3 protein is CASRRGGGTEAFF. The CDR3 coding sequence is TGTGCCAGCAGACGAGGGGGAGGGACTGAAGCTTTCTTT. The full variable domain, in which reference TRBV11-2 and TRBJ1-1 provide the parts outside the CDR3, is EAGVAQSPRYKIIEKRQSVAFWCNPISGHATLYWYQQILGQGPKLLIQFQNNGVVDDSQLPKDRFSAERLKGVDSTLKIQPAKLEDSAVYLCASRRGGGTEAFFGQGTRLTVV.

The V call is TRBV27, the J call TRBJ2-7; TRBD1 aligns across 10 bases. The length of the CDR3 is 14 residues. Germline lookup yields CDR1 MNHEY and CDR2 SMNVEV (reference sequence). The trim removed 3 bases at V and 4 bases at J, leaving 3 bases unmatched. The CDR3 spells CASSFRQGAYEQYF. In nucleotides, the CDR3 is TGTGCCAGCAGTTTCCGACAGGGGGCATACGAGCAGTACTTC.

The chain links TRBV6-5 to TRBJ2-2; TRBD2 matches 9 bases. The length of the CDR3 is 15 residues. CDR1 MNHEY and CDR2 SVGAGI come from the germline V gene. Trimming removed 0 bases from V and 7 bases from J; junction bases left unmatched: 3. The CDR3 sequence is CASSYSGTSHGELFF. In nucleotides, the CDR3 is TGTGCCAGCAGTTACTCGGGGACTAGCCACGGGGAGCTGTTTTTT.

The chain uses TRBV7-9 and TRBJ2-1, with TRBD1 matching 10 bases. Trimming at V came to 5 bases and at J to 6 bases, leaving 10 bases not matched to a gene. In germline, CDR1 is SEHNR, CDR2 FQNEAQ (reference sequence). CDR3 length: 16 amino acids. The CDR3 protein is CASSRNRDRGFNEQFF. CDR3 coding DNA: TGTGCCAGCAGCCGCAACCGGGACAGGGGTTTCAATGAGCAGTTCTTC.

This chain uses TRBV29-1 with TRBJ2-1; tentatively, D is TRBD2 (5 bases). From germline, CDR1 is SQVTM and CDR2 ANQGSEA. This CDR3 is 11 amino acids long. V dropped 3 bases and J dropped 7 bases, with 7 bases sitting between them. CDR3 in DNA: TGCAGCGTTGACGCGGGTAATGAGCAGTTCTTC. Protein: CSVDAGNEQFF.

There are a few counts of this clone. This chain links TRBV7-3 with TRBJ1-2; D not certain. This CDR3 has 13 residues. Trimming took 2 bases from V and 8 from J, leaving 12 bases between them. CDR1 is SGHTA, CDR2 FQGTGA, per germline. The CDR3: CASSLAGLGGYTF. DNA of the CDR3: TGTGCCAGCAGCTTAGCGGGTTTAGGCGGCTACACCTTC.

This clone showed up just once. This chain links TRBV6-5 with TRBJ1-2, with D uncertain. The CDR3 covers 13 residues. Germline V gene sequence: CDR1 MNHEY, CDR2 SVGAGI. The V end lost 2 bases, the J end lost 2 bases, and 6 bases lay between the germline ends. The CDR3 DNA reads TGTGCCAGCAGTTACCTCAGGAACTATGGCTACACCTTC. Translating gives CASSYLRNYGYTF.

The rearrangement joins TRBV7-3 to TRBJ2-2; 8 bases fit TRBD2. The CDR3 has 15 amino acids. Germline V lookup: CDR1 SGHTA, CDR2 FQGTGA. V shed 4 bases and J 1 base; nucleotides not matched to a gene: 2. The CDR3 spells CASSYAGGNTGELFF. The CDR3 bases are TGTGCCAGCAGCTATGCGGGGGGGAACACCGGGGAGCTGTTTTTT.

This clone has a handful of counts. The chain employs TRBV7-2 and TRBJ1-3; D is perhaps TRBD1 (6 bases). The length of the CDR3 is 17 residues. CDR1 is SGHTA, CDR2 FQGNSA, per germline. V lost 2 bases, J lost 0 bases, and 14 bases lay in between. CDR3 residues: CASSLTPGHLSGNTIYF. CDR3 DNA sequence: TGTGCCAGCAGCTTAACACCGGGACACCTCTCTGGAAACACCATATATTTT.

A word on this clone: The same CDR3 can be traced to other DNA sequences in this sample. V is TRBV9 and J is TRBJ1-1, with D possibly being TRBD1 (6 bases). V lost 2 bases and J 1 base, leaving 9 bases between the germline ends. Germline assignment: CDR1 SGDLS and CDR2 YYNGEE. The CDR3 sequence is 14 residues long. The CDR3 coding sequence is TGTGCCAGCAGCGTCGGACAGCCGAACACTGAAGCTTTCTTT. It is translated as CASSVGQPNTEAFF.

This clone occurred a few times. This chain links TRBV30 with TRBJ2-4; 8 positions agree with TRBD1. Looked up from germline, CDR1 is GTSNPN and CDR2 is SVGIG (reference sequence). This CDR3 contains 16 residues. V was clipped by 7 bases and J by 4 bases; unmatched bases: 15. The CDR3 nucleotides are TGTGCCTCCACTCCTGACAGGGGCTGGCCAAAAAACATTCAGTACTTC. Its translation: CASTPDRGWPKNIQYF. Combining the CDR3 with reference TRBV30 and TRBJ2-4 gives the whole variable domain SQTIHQWPATLVQPVGSPLSLECTVEGTSNPNLYWYRQAAGRGLQLLFYSVGIGQISSEVPQNLSASRPQDRQFILSSKKLLLSDSGFYLCASTPDRGWPKNIQYFGAGTRLSVL.

The rearrangement links TRBV28 to TRBJ1-4; D is unclear. Trimming cost V 5 bases and J 3 bases, with 16 bases left between them. This CDR3 has 16 amino acids. Germline V gene sequence: CDR1 MDHEN, CDR2 SYDVKM. This CDR3 reads CASSLPGQASNEKLFF. CDR3 nucleotides: TGTGCCAGCAGTCTCCCTGGGCAGGCCTCTAATGAAAAACTGTTTTTT.

V is TRBV2 and J is TRBJ2-7; 7 nucleotides agree with TRBD2. J lost 0 bases, V lost 9 bases, and 11 bases had no gene match. Germline V lookup: CDR1 SNHLY, CDR2 FYNNEI. This CDR3 has 15 amino acids. The CDR3 sequence is CASEGVGGSSYEQYF. For the CDR3, the DNA is TGTGCCAGTGAAGGGGTGGGGGGGTCCTCCTACGAGCAGTACTTC. The whole variable domain, remainder taken from reference TRBV2 and TRBJ2-7, is EPEVTQTPSHQVTQMGQEVILRCVPISNHLYFYWYRQILGQKVEFLVSFYNNEISEKSEIFDDQFSVERPDGSNFTLKIRSTKLEDSAMYFCASEGVGGSSYEQYFGPGTRLTVT.